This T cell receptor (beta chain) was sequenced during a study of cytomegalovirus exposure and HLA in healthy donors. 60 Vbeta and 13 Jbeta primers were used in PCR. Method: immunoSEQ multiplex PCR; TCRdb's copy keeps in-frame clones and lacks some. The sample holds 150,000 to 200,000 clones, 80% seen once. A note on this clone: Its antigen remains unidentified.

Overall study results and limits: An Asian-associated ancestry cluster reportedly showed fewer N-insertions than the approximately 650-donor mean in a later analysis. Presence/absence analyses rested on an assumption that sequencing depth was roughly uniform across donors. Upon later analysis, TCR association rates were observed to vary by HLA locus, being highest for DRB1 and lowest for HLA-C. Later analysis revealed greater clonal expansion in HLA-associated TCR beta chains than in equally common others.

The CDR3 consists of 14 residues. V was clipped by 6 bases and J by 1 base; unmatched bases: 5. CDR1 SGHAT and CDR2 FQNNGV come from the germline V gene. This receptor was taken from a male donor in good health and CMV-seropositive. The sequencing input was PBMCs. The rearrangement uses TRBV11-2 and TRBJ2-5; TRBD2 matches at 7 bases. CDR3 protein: CASRPAGAQETQYF. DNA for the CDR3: TGTGCCAGCAGACCCGCGGGAGCCCAAGAGACCCAGTACTTC.